The T cell receptor beta chain described here comes from a study of CD8 T cells in ankylosing spondylitis. This CDR3 comprises 14 residues. V lost 5 bases to trimming and J lost 3 bases, with 14 bases between them. Study-wide points: Researchers reportedly found disease-linked clones significantly enriched in matched ankylosing spondylitis synovial fluid. Within ankylosing spondylitis blood, a TCR beta motif made up of seven to nine highly homologous variants appeared to be characteristic.

This clonotype has at least ten counts. Its target is unknown. From the 5' RACE reads, TCRdb called clonotypes with MiXCR, one entry per CDR3 protein. The table includes fewer than 450,000 distinct CDR3 sequences, 17% detected once. The V and J genes are TRBV12-3 or TRBV12-4 and TRBJ2-7; D not resolved. The sample consisted of blood, either unsorted or a sorted T cell fraction (not recorded which). The origin of this receptor is a male donor with ankylosing spondylitis. CDR3 amino acids: CASSPRTSGYEQYF. Here the CDR3 DNA reads TGTGCCAGCAGTCCGAGGACCTCAGGCTACGAGCAGTACTTC.